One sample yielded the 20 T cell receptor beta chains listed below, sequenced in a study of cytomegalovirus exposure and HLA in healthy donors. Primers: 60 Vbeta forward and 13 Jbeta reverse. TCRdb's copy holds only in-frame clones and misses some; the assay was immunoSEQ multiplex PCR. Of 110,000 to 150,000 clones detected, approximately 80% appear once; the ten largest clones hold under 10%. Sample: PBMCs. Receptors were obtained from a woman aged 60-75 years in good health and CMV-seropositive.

The DNA for the CDR3 is TGTGCCTGGAGTGTAAATGTTGCGCAAGGCGGGCAGTTCTTC. This translates into CAWSVNVAQGGQFF. This sequence joins TRBV30 and TRBJ2-1, with D hard to call. The length of the CDR3 is 14 residues. The germline V gene has CDR1 GTSNPN and CDR2 SVGIG (reference sequence). Trimming removed 0 bases at V and 12 bases at J, with 18 bases between.

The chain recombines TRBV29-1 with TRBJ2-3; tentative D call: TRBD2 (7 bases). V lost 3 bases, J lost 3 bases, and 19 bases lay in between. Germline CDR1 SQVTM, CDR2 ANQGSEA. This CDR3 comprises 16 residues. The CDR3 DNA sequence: TGCAGCGTTGAGGGGGGGGCGGGGATTCTTACAGATACGCAGTATTTT. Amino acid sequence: CSVEGGAGILTDTQYF.

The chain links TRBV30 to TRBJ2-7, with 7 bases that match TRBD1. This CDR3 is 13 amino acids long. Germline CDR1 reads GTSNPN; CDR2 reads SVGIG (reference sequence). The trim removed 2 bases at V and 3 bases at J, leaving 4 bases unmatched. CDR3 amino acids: CAWSTRQGYEQYF. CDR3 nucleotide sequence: TGTGCCTGGAGTACCAGACAGGGCTACGAGCAGTACTTC.

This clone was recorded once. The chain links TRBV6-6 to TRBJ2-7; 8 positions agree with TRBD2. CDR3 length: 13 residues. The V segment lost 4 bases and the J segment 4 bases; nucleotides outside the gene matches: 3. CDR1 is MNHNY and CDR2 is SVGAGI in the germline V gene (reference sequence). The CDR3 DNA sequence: TGTGCCAGCAGTTCCCCTAGCGGGTACGAGCAGTACTTC. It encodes CASSSPSGYEQYF.

The CDR3 DNA sequence: TGTGCCAGCAGCGCCCGACTAGCGGGGATTAGCACAGATACGCAGTATTTT. As protein: CASSARLAGISTDTQYF. The V and J genes are TRBV28 and TRBJ2-3; 11 bases fit TRBD2. Unmatched junction bases numbered 8, after V lost 6 bases and J lost 0 bases. The V gene's germline CDR1 is MDHEN and CDR2 SYDVKM. The CDR3 is 17 residues long.

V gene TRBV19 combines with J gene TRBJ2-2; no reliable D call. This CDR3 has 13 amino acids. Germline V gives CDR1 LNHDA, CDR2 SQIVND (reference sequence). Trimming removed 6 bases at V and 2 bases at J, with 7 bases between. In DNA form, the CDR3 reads TGTGCCAGTAGGGGCTTAAACACCGGGGAGCTGTTTTTT. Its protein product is CASRGLNTGELFF.

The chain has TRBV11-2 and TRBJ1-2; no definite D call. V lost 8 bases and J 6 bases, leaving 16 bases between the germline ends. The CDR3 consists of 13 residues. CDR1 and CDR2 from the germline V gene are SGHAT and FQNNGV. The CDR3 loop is CASQFSGFDGYTF. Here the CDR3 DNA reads TGTGCCAGCCAATTTTCAGGATTCGATGGCTACACCTTC.

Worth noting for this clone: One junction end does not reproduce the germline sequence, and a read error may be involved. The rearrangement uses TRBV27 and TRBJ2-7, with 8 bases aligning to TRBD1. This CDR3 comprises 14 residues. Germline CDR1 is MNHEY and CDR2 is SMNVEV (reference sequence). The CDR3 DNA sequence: TGTGCCAGCAGTTTCGGACAGGGATCCTCCGAGCAGTACTTC. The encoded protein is CASSFGQGSSEQYF.

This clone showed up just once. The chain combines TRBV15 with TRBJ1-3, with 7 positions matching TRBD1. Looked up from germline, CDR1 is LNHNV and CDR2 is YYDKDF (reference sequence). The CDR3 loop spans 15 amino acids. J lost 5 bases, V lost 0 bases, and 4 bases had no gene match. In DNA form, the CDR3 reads TGTGCCACCAGCAGAGATACAGGGGCAAGAAACACCATATATTTT. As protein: CATSRDTGARNTIYF.

Here the CDR3 reads CASSPGTTGGEETQYF. The CDR3 DNA sequence: TGTGCCAGCAGCCCCGGGACCACCGGGGGAGAAGAGACCCAGTACTTC. The chain is built from TRBV7-2 and TRBJ2-5, with D tentatively TRBD2 (6 bases). The CDR3 totals 16 residues. Trimming stripped 5 bases from V and 3 bases from J, with 19 bases between. Germline V gene sequence: CDR1 SGHTA, CDR2 FQGNSA. Based on the CDR3 plus reference TRBV7-2 and TRBJ2-5, the full variable domain is GAGVSQSPSNKVTEKGKDVELRCDPISGHTALYWYRQSLGQGLEFLIYFQGNSAPDKSGLPSDRFSAERTGGSVSTLTIQRTQQEDSAVYLCASSPGTTGGEETQYFGPGTRLLVL.

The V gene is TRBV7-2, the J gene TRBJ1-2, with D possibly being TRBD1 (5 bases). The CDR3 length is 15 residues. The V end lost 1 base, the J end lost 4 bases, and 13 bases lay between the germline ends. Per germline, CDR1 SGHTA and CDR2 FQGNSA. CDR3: CASSLDLGRTYGYTF. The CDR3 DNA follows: TGTGCCAGCAGCTTAGATCTGGGGCGGACCTATGGCTACACCTTC.

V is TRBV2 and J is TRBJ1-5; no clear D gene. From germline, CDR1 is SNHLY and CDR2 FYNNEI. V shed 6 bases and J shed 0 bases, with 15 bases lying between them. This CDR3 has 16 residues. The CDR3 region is CASSHPTGNSNQPQHF. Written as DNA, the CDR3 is TGTGCCAGCAGCCATCCCACGGGTAATAGCAATCAGCCCCAGCATTTT.

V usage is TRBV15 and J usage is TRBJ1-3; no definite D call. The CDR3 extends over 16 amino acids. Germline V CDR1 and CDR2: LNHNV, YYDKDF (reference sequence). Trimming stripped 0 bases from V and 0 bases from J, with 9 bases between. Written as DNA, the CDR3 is TGTGCCACCAGCAGAGATGGAACAGACTCTGGAAACACCATATATTTT. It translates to CATSRDGTDSGNTIYF.

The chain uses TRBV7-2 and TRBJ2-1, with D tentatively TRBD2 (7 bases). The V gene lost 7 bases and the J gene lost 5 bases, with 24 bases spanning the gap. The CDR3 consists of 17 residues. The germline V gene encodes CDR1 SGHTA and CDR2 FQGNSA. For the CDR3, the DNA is TGTGCCAGCACCTCGGGAGGTTGGGGGGGCGCAGACAATGAGCAGTTCTTC. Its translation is CASTSGGWGGADNEQFF.

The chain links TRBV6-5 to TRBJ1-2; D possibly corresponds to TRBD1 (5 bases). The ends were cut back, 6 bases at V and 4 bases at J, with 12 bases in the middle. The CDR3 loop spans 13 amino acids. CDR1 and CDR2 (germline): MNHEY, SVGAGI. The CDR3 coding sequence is TGTGCCAGCAGCCGGACAAATCTCTATGGCTACACCTTC. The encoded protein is CASSRTNLYGYTF.

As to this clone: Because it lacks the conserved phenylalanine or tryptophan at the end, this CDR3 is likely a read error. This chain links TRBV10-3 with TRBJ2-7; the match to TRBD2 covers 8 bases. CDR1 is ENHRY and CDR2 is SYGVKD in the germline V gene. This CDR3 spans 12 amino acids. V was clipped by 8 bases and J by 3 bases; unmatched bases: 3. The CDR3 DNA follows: TGTGCCATCCGGGGGGGCGTCTACGAGCAGTACCTC. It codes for CAIRGGVYEQYL.

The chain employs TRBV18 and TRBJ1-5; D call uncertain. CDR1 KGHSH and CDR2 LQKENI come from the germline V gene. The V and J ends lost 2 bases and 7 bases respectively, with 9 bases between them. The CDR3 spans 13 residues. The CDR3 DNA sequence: TGTGCCAGCTCACCAGGGCAAGAACAGCCCCAGCATTTT. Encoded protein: CASSPGQEQPQHF.

The CDR3 coding sequence is TGTGCCAGCAGCTCGCTACAGGGATACAATGAGCAGTTCTTC. Translated: CASSSLQGYNEQFF. This chain links TRBV5-6 with TRBJ2-1; TRBD1 is a possible D gene (6 bases). The CDR3 is made up of 14 amino acids. Germline loops: CDR1 SGHDT, CDR2 YYEEEE. V was pared by 3 bases and J by 4 bases, with 11 bases between.

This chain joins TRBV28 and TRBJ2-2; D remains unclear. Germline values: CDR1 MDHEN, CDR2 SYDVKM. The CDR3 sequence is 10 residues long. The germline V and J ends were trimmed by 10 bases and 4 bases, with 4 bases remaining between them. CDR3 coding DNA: TGTGCCACTTCCACCGGGGAGCTGTTTTTT. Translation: CATSTGELFF.

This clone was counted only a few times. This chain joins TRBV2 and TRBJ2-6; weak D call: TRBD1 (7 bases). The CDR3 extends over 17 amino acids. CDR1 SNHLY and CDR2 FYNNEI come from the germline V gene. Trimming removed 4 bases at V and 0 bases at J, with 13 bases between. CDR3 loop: CASSAAGGLSGANVLTF. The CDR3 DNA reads TGTGCCAGCAGTGCGGCAGGGGGGCTCTCTGGGGCCAACGTCCTGACTTTC.